This note documents a single TCR beta chain sequence. No cognate antigen has been identified for it. Per-base quality was not reported, and no clone a single base away is much larger than it. The data are from a study of STAT5B mutations in CD4+ large granular lymphocyte leukemia (dated by TCRdb to between 2021 and 2022). About the study as a whole: Among healthy controls, the CDR3 'QG' motif was associated with a particular HLA allele. The study compared the TCRbeta repertoires of patients with CD4+ T-cell large granular lymphocyte leukemia against the TCRbeta repertoires of healthy blood donors. Flow cytometry on FACSCanto II or FACSVerse confirmed that purified fractions exceeded 95% purity among lymphocytes.

General findings and caveats noted by the study authors: Enrichment of TRBV06-family usage was observed among the top patient clones (8/27) relative to healthy controls (2/35). CD4-sorted patient repertoires appeared more clonal than healthy CD4+ repertoires, and this difference persisted after removing the putative leukemic clones. Main leukemic clonotypes were private to each patient, although about 25% appeared at low frequency in other patients' non-leukemic repertoires. The data were not HLA-matched, and the higher clonality in CD4+ T-LGLL than in CD8+ T-LGLL could be due to the relatively small sample size.

Trimming accounts for 6 bases at V and 6 bases at J, while the number of junction bases matched to no gene is 6. Including the terminal cysteine and phenylalanine, the CDR3 comprises 14 residues. The CDR3 DNA has 42 bases and is translated from base 1. The germline V gene specifies MNHNS as CDR1 and SASEGT as CDR2. The immunoSEQ assay at survey resolution was used to sequence TCRbeta rearrangements from genomic DNA. Processing in the source paper ran as follows. A lowest detectable productive clonotype frequency of 2.59 x 10-5 was observed in the TCR sequencing data. Only productive TCRbeta rearrangements, meaning sequences that were complete and in-frame, were kept for the analyses. Simpson clonality, calculated in the immunoSEQ Analyzer version 3.0, was used as the measure of sample clonality. Based on frequency, clones were grouped as very rare, small, medium, large (1-20%) or hyperexpanded (>20%). OLGA 1.2.3 estimated generation probabilities, VDJtools produced V-gene circos plots, VDJdb was queried for specificities, and GLIPH identified CDR3 motifs. This is the immuneACCESS table as TCRdb keeps it, with only in-frame sequences that have V and J called. A part of the clones is gone; compared with another copy, unresolved V genes explain less than half, and the rest is unexplained. The DNA was the basis for D and trimming; V, J and clone size are from that table. This sample holds about 24,000 clones; around 72% were observed only once. The top ten clones comprise 0.65% of the sample.

Buffy coats from roughly 37 blood donors, supplied by the Finnish Red Cross blood service, were used as healthy controls. All TCR-sequenced material derived from peripheral blood: patient blood samples and healthy donor buffy coats. Ficoll-Hypaque gradient centrifugation was used to isolate peripheral blood mononuclear cells. Magnetic purification was used to isolate CD4+ cells from the buffy coats of the healthy controls. Genomic DNA was extracted using the Gentra Puregene Cell and Tissue kit, and a Qubit 2.0 fluorometer was used to quantify it. The rearranged segments are TRBV6-1 and TRBJ1-5; 9 central bases correspond to TRBD1. Source material: CD4+ T cells from blood buffy coats. The receptor was isolated from a human donor in good health. The CDR3 region reads CASRGQGPSQPQHF. The bases read TGTGCCAGCAGGGGACAGGGACCTAGTCAGCCCCAGCATTTT.